The following is a T cell receptor beta chain sequence with its context. J lost 10 bases, V lost 3 bases, and 14 bases had no gene match. CDR3 length: 17 amino acids. Germline lookup yields CDR1 MNHEY and CDR2 SMNVEV (reference sequence). This specimen comes from a study of blood T cell repertoires in COVID-19. The protocol was immunoSEQ multiplex PCR, while the TCRdb copy is restricted to in-frame clones and leaves out a portion. The sample carries 130,000 to 150,000 clones, around 90% recorded once. This sequence originates from a woman between 35 and 50 years old who had been exposed to COVID-19. The specimen was PBMCs or T cells enriched from blood (not recorded which). The rearrangement uses TRBV27 and TRBJ1-6; 8 positions agree with TRBD1. This CDR3 is CASSFIRGQVFGSPLHF. Written as DNA, the CDR3 is TGTGCCAGCAGTTTTATTCGGGGACAGGTTTTCGGGTCACCCCTCCACTTT.